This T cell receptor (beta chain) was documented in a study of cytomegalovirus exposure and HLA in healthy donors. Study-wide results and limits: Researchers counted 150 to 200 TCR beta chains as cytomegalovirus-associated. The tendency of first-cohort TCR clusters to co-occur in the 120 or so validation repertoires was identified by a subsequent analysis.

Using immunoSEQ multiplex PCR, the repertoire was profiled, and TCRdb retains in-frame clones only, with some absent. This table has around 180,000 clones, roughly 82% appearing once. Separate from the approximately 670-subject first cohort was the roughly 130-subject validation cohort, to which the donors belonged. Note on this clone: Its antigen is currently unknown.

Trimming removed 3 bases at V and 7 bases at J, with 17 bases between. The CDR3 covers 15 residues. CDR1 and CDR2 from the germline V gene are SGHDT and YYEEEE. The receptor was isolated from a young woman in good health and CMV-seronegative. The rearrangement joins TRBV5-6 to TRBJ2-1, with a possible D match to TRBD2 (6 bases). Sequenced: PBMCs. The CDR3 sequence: CASSSNLGGWNEQFF. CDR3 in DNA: TGTGCCAGCAGCTCCAACTTGGGGGGATGGAATGAGCAGTTCTTC.